The 10 T cell receptor beta chains below all came from one sample that was sequenced in a study of chemoradiotherapy in HPV16-positive cancers. Here immunoSEQ multiplex PCR was the method, and the copy in TCRdb shows in-frame clones only, minus some. The table lists 65,000 to 80,000 clones, 88% of them singletons, with roughly 4.2% in the top ten. The sequencing used blood, collected from a patient who underwent chemoradiotherapy. Every receptor here comes from a human donor with HPV-associated anogenital cancer.

The V gene is TRBV6-1, the J gene TRBJ2-3; 9 bases match TRBD1. This CDR3 has 15 residues. The trim removed 5 bases at V and 0 bases at J, leaving 3 bases unmatched. Germline loops: CDR1 MNHNS, CDR2 SASEGT. Here the CDR3 reads CASSLTGGSTDTQYF. DNA of the CDR3: TGTGCCAGCAGTTTGACAGGGGGTAGCACAGATACGCAGTATTTT.

The rearrangement links TRBV11-2 to TRBJ2-5; 10 bases align to TRBD2. J gave up 2 bases and V 1 base, and 1 base lay outside the gene matches. The germline gives CDR1 SGHAT, CDR2 FQNNGV. This CDR3 is 15 amino acids long. CDR3 sequence: CASSLVAGGQETQYF. In DNA, the CDR3 is TGTGCCAGCAGCTTAGTAGCGGGGGGTCAAGAGACCCAGTACTTC.

The chain uses TRBV28 and TRBJ1-5; 9 bases fit TRBD1. V lost 4 bases and J lost 5; bases outside the gene matches: 3. The CDR3 is made up of 14 amino acids. Germline CDR1 and CDR2: MDHEN and SYDVKM. In nucleotides, the CDR3 is TGTGCCAGCAGTTCGCGGACAGGGGATCAGCCCCAGCATTTT. Translated: CASSSRTGDQPQHF.

The chain recombines TRBV6-5 with TRBJ1-1, with no clear D. The CDR3 length is 12 residues. V lost 0 bases and J lost 8, with 7 bases in between. CDR1 MNHEY and CDR2 SVGAGI come from the germline V gene. The CDR3 nucleotides are TGTGCCAGCAGTTACTCAGGAGACGAAGCTTTCTTT. Translating it yields CASSYSGDEAFF.

This clone was detected only a few times. V is TRBV29-1 and J is TRBJ2-2, with D tentatively TRBD1 (5 bases). Trimming shortened V by 3 bases and J by 0 bases, and 5 bases separated the two germline ends. This CDR3 spans 13 amino acids. Germline CDR1 SQVTM, CDR2 ANQGSEA. The CDR3 protein is CSVDRANTGELFF. DNA of the CDR3: TGCAGCGTTGACAGGGCGAACACCGGGGAGCTGTTTTTT.

Here the CDR3 reads CASSIEATGANVLTF. The CDR3 nucleotides read TGTGCCAGTAGTATCGAGGCGACTGGGGCCAACGTCCTGACTTTC. The rearrangement joins TRBV19 to TRBJ2-6; D is ambiguous. The germline CDR1 and CDR2 sequences are LNHDA and SQIVND (reference sequence). This CDR3 region has 15 residues. Trimming removed 3 bases at V and 2 bases at J, with 8 bases between.

This clone was detected only a few times. The V and J genes are TRBV6-1 and TRBJ2-1; D gene ambiguous. This CDR3 region has 13 residues. The V and J ends lost 7 bases and 8 bases respectively, with 15 bases between them. Germline CDR1 is MNHNS and CDR2 is SASEGT. The DNA for the CDR3 is TGTGCCAGCAACATAATAAGAGGCGATGAGCAGTTCTTC. Protein: CASNIIRGDEQFF.

The chain is built from TRBV6-1 and TRBJ1-5; a possible D gene is TRBD1 (5 bases). V shed 0 bases and J shed 6 bases, with 15 bases lying between them. There are 16 residues in the CDR3. Germline values: CDR1 MNHNS, CDR2 SASEGT. CDR3 sequence reads: CASSEAGEGIGQPQHF. CDR3 bases: TGTGCCAGCAGTGAAGCGGGGGAAGGGATAGGTCAGCCCCAGCATTTT.

This sequence joins TRBV27 and TRBJ2-4, with 11 positions matching TRBD2. Germline CDR1 and CDR2: MNHEY and SMNVEV (reference sequence). The CDR3 totals 15 residues. V was clipped by 5 bases and J by 1 base; unmatched bases: 1. CDR3 in DNA: TGTGCCAGCAGTACTAGCGGGAGTGCCAAAAACATTCAGTACTTC. It codes for CASSTSGSAKNIQYF.

The J gene is TRBJ1-2, the V gene TRBV30; maybe TRBD1 (6 bases). Germline CDR1 is GTSNPN and CDR2 is SVGIG (reference sequence). The CDR3 covers 13 residues. Trimming removed 2 bases from V and 8 bases from J, with 15 bases in between. The CDR3: CAWSSTGLLGYTF. In nucleotides, the CDR3 is TGTGCCTGGAGTTCGACAGGCCTCTTGGGCTACACCTTC.